A single sample gave rise to the 11 T cell receptor beta chains below, sequenced in a study of OX40 agonist ivuxolimab in advanced cancers. Profiling relied on immunoSEQ multiplex PCR, and the TCRdb table lists in-frame clones only, not all of them. The sample holds 65,000 to 100,000 clones, about 91% seen once. The sequencing used CD4+ or CD8+ T cells sorted from blood, collected in a trial of the OX40 agonist ivuxolimab. The origin of the receptors is an adult with an advanced solid tumor such as melanoma, head and neck, liver or kidney cancer.

The J gene is TRBJ1-6, the V gene TRBV2; D is possibly TRBD1 (6 bases). This CDR3 spans 13 amino acids. The V and J ends lost 7 bases and 7 bases respectively, with 11 bases between them. Germline V CDR1 and CDR2: SNHLY, FYNNEI. CDR3 sequence: CASKPDSNSPLHF. DNA of the CDR3: TGTGCCAGCAAACCGGACAGCAATTCACCCCTCCACTTT.

This clone was recorded once. The chain links TRBV5-1 to TRBJ1-1; weak D call: TRBD1 (5 bases). V lost 0 bases, J lost 5 bases, and 14 bases lay in between. Germline CDR1 reads SGHRS; CDR2 reads YFSETQ. The CDR3 consists of 15 residues. Written as DNA, the CDR3 is TGCGCCAGCAGCTTGGATGGGGGTCGGAGGACTGAAGCTTTCTTT. Translating it yields CASSLDGGRRTEAFF.

The V and J genes are TRBV11-2 and TRBJ2-1; D gene ambiguous. This CDR3 is 15 amino acids long. Trimming cost V 3 bases and J 0 bases, with 9 bases left between them. CDR1 is SGHAT and CDR2 is FQNNGV in the germline V gene. The CDR3 DNA sequence: TGTGCCAGCAGCTTGCGCAAGAGCTCCTACAATGAGCAGTTCTTC. Translated: CASSLRKSSYNEQFF.

The chain has TRBV11-3 and TRBJ2-5; the D call may be TRBD1 or TRBD2 (5 bases each). The CDR3 has 16 residues. V lost 5 bases to trimming and J lost 2 bases, with 18 bases between them. CDR1 is SGHNT, CDR2 YENEEA, per germline. The CDR3 sequence is CASSQGRFTIQETQYF. CDR3 in DNA: TGTGCCAGCAGCCAGGGACGGTTCACAATTCAAGAGACCCAGTACTTC.

This sequence joins TRBV21-1 and TRBJ2-1; TRBD2 reflects the table's D call only, with no check against the DNA. TRBV21-1 is termed a pseudogene. CDR3 length: 15 residues. The CDR3, as DNA: TGTGCCAGCAGTACTAGCGGGACACCCTGTAATGAGCAGTTCTTC. Protein product: CASSTSGTPCNEQFF.

This chain connects TRBV28 to TRBJ2-3, with D unclear. The CDR3 extends over 13 amino acids. Deletions cut 10 bases from V and 2 bases from J, with 13 bases between. CDR1 is MDHEN, CDR2 SYDVKM, per germline. In DNA form, the CDR3 reads TGTGCCACCGCCCAACCCCTCACAGATACGCAGTATTTT. It codes for CATAQPLTDTQYF. The complete variable domain, with remaining parts taken from reference TRBV28 and TRBJ2-3, reads DVKVTQSSRYLVKRTGEKVFLECVQDMDHENMFWYRQDPGLGLRLIYFSYDVKMKEKGDIPEGYSVSREKKERFSLILESASTNQTSMYLCATAQPLTDTQYFGPGTRLTVL.

This clone was observed a handful of times. The chain uses TRBV19 and TRBJ2-7, with D tentatively TRBD1 (5 bases). Germline V CDR1 and CDR2: LNHDA, SQIVND (reference sequence). The CDR3 extends over 13 amino acids. V lost 5 bases to trimming and J lost 5 bases, with 13 bases between them. CDR3 sequence reads: CASSLWGQDEQYF. The CDR3 bases are TGTGCCAGTAGTCTCTGGGGCCAGGACGAGCAGTACTTC.

The rearrangement joins TRBV18 to TRBJ2-1; a weak D match, TRBD2 (5 bases). Germline values: CDR1 KGHSH, CDR2 LQKENI. The V end was cut by 0 bases, the J end by 3 bases, with 6 bases between. This CDR3 region has 14 residues. CDR3 coding DNA: TGTGCCAGCTCACCACCGCGGGTCTACAATGAGCAGTTCTTC. This encodes CASSPPRVYNEQFF.

The chain employs TRBV5-1 and TRBJ2-7; D is possibly TRBD1 (6 bases). The ends were cut back, 4 bases at V and 0 bases at J, with 11 bases in the middle. CDR1 is SGHRS and CDR2 is YFSETQ in the germline V gene. The CDR3 runs 14 residues. The DNA of the CDR3 is TGCGCCAGCAGCCCGCAGGGGTACTCCTACGAGCAGTACTTC. Residues: CASSPQGYSYEQYF.

This CDR3 is CASSSQGSTEAFF. As DNA, the CDR3 is TGTGCCAGCAGCTCACAGGGTAGTACTGAAGCTTTCTTT. The V call is TRBV4-2, the J call TRBJ1-1; D perhaps matches TRBD1 (6 bases). CDR3 length: 13 residues. In germline, CDR1 is LGHNA, CDR2 YNFKEQ. V shed 5 bases and J shed 5 bases, with 12 bases lying between them.

This clone was recorded only once. V usage is TRBV6-5 and J usage is TRBJ2-3, with TRBD2 identical over 10 bases. CDR1 is MNHEY and CDR2 is SVGAGI in the germline V gene. After removal of 5 bases from V and 3 bases from J, the junction contained 5 bases not matched to a gene. The CDR3 length is 15 residues. In DNA, the CDR3 is TGTGCCAGCAGTAGCGGGAGGGCCTGGACAGATACGCAGTATTTT. Translated, it gives CASSSGRAWTDTQYF.